Below, 8 T cell receptor beta chains from the same sample are listed, as sequenced in a study of cytomegalovirus exposure and HLA in healthy donors (dated by TCRdb to between 2016 and 2019). Receptor amplification or capture employed the immunoSEQ multiplex PCR assay. The multiplex PCR relied on a mix of 60 forward primers for TCR Vbeta segments and 13 reverse primers for TCR Jbeta segments. TCRdb's version of the immuneACCESS table is confined to in-frame rearrangements and falls short of the full clone set. An unresolved V gene accounts for under half of the shortfall where checked; the remainder is of unknown origin. The sample table records some 140,000 clones; over 70% of these occur just once. Of the sample, 2.2% falls within the top ten clones. The sample consisted of PBMCs. These receptors were obtained from a young man in good health and CMV-seronegative.

There are a few counts of this clone. CDR3: CASTGWLAGELFF. In DNA form, the CDR3 reads TGTGCCAGCACGGGGTGGCTAGCCGGGGAGCTGTTTTTT. The chain is built from TRBV6-1 and TRBJ2-2; perhaps TRBD2 as D (5 bases). V was shortened by 7 bases and J by 6 bases, with 12 bases between the two germline ends. Germline CDR1 and CDR2: MNHNS and SASEGT. The CDR3 has 13 residues.

The gene calls are TRBV30 and TRBJ1-4; weak D call: TRBD1 (5 bases). The germline V and J ends were trimmed by 2 bases and 7 bases, with 20 bases remaining between them. The CDR3 has 16 residues. Germline V CDR1 and CDR2: GTSNPN, SVGIG (reference sequence). The CDR3 reads CAWSSGVGMRGEKLFF. In DNA form, the CDR3 reads TGTGCCTGGAGTTCGGGGGTAGGAATGCGGGGTGAAAAACTGTTTTTT. The full variable domain, with the rest looked up from reference TRBV30 and TRBJ1-4, is SQTIHQWPATLVQPVGSPLSLECTVEGTSNPNLYWYRQAAGRGLQLLFYSVGIGQISSEVPQNLSASRPQDRQFILSSKKLLLSDSGFYLCAWSSGVGMRGEKLFFGSGTQLSVL.

The chain employs TRBV6-6 and TRBJ2-5, with a weak D call TRBD2 (5 bases). The DNA end favors TRBJ2-7, so the J call may be wrong. Germline assignment: CDR1 MNHNY and CDR2 SVGAGI (reference sequence). This CDR3 comprises 14 residues. DNA for the CDR3: TGTGCCAGCAGTTACGTCGAGGGAAGCTACGAGCAGTACTTC. Translating it yields CASSYVEGSYEQYF.

The chain employs TRBV30 and TRBJ1-4, with D possibly matching TRBD1 (5 bases). V lost 4 bases to trimming and J lost 8 bases, with 20 bases between them. Germline V gene data show CDR1 as GTSNPN and CDR2 as SVGIG (reference sequence). The length of the CDR3 is 15 residues. The CDR3 is CAWNSYGQGGEKLFF. CDR3 in DNA: TGTGCCTGGAATTCTTACGGGCAGGGAGGAGAAAAACTGTTTTTT.

This clone came up a few times. This chain links TRBV5-5 with TRBJ2-1; the match to TRBD2 covers 7 bases. CDR3 length: 13 residues. Losses at the gene ends were 1 base for V and 10 bases for J; bases not matched to a gene: 5. Germline V lookup: CDR1 SGHKS, CDR2 YYEKEE (reference sequence). CDR3 region: CASSLSREEEQFF. The CDR3 DNA sequence: TGTGCCAGCAGCTTGTCTCGGGAGGAGGAGCAGTTCTTC.

The chain recombines TRBV6-1 with TRBJ2-1; TRBD2 matches 11 bases. Trimming took 2 bases from V and 15 from J; bases not matched to a gene: 15. The germline gives CDR1 MNHNS, CDR2 SASEGT. The CDR3 is 16 amino acids. This CDR3 is CASSELHTSGSGFRFF. The CDR3 coding sequence is TGTGCCAGCAGTGAACTCCATACTAGCGGGAGTGGTTTCCGGTTCTTC.

This clone was counted once. The V gene is TRBV5-1, the J gene TRBJ2-1; tentatively, D is TRBD1 (6 bases). The length of the CDR3 is 14 residues. In germline, CDR1 is SGHRS, CDR2 YFSETQ. V lost 9 bases to trimming and J lost 4 bases, with 17 bases between them. CDR3 coding DNA: TGCGCCACTGCCCCAGGGGAAGTATACAATGAGCAGTTCTTC. Translated, it gives CATAPGEVYNEQFF.

The chain carries TRBV30 and TRBJ2-3; maybe TRBD2 (5 bases). Germline V gene lookup returns CDR1 GTSNPN and CDR2 SVGIG (reference sequence). V lost 0 bases and J lost 2, with 12 bases in between. CDR3 length: 15 residues. CDR3 amino acids: CAWSVRRASTDTQYF. Here the CDR3 DNA reads TGTGCCTGGAGTGTACGGCGGGCCTCCACAGATACGCAGTATTTT.